Presented here are 3 T cell receptor beta chains from one specimen sequenced in a study of cytomegalovirus exposure and HLA in healthy donors (dated by TCRdb to the late 2010s). Receptor amplification or capture employed the immunoSEQ multiplex PCR assay. A mixture of 60 forward primers for TCR Vbeta segments and 13 reverse primers for TCR Jbeta segments was used in the multiplex PCR. Entries here come from immuneACCESS through TCRdb and include only in-frame sequences with V and J called. Some clones fail to appear in such tables; in the studies checked, an unresolved V gene covers under half of the shortfall, and the cause of the remainder is unknown. This sample comprises approximately 130,000 clones, more than 80% of them detected only once. The top ten hold about 7% of the sample. Material for sequencing was PBMCs. Source of these receptors: a woman aged 25 to 39 in good health and CMV-seropositive.

The sample holds a few counts of this clone. This CDR3 is CASSLGRARDRDHEQYF. The CDR3 DNA is TGTGCCAGCAGCTTGGGGAGGGCTCGGGACAGGGACCACGAGCAGTACTTC. This chain joins TRBV7-9 and TRBJ2-7, with TRBD1 matching 9 bases. V lost 3 bases and J lost 5; bases outside the gene matches: 14. The CDR3 is made up of 17 amino acids. The germline CDR1 and CDR2 sequences are SEHNR and FQNEAQ (reference sequence).

V and J are TRBV6-1 and TRBJ1-6, with D possibly matching TRBD1 (6 bases). Germline V CDR1 and CDR2: MNHNS, SASEGT. Deletions cut 4 bases from V and 10 bases from J, with 14 bases between. This CDR3 region has 14 residues. The CDR3 DNA sequence: TGTGCCAGCAGTGCTGAAGGGGGTGGGTCACCCCTCCACTTT. Translated, it gives CASSAEGGGSPLHF.

The chain combines TRBV6-5 with TRBJ2-6; D gene uncertain. Trimming removed 7 bases from V and 2 bases from J, with 6 bases in between. The CDR3 runs to 13 residues. Germline-derived CDR1 and CDR2 are MNHEY and SVGAGI. CDR3 sequence (DNA): TGTGCCAGCACCTACGCTGGGGCCAACGTCCTGACTTTC. Residues: CASTYAGANVLTF.